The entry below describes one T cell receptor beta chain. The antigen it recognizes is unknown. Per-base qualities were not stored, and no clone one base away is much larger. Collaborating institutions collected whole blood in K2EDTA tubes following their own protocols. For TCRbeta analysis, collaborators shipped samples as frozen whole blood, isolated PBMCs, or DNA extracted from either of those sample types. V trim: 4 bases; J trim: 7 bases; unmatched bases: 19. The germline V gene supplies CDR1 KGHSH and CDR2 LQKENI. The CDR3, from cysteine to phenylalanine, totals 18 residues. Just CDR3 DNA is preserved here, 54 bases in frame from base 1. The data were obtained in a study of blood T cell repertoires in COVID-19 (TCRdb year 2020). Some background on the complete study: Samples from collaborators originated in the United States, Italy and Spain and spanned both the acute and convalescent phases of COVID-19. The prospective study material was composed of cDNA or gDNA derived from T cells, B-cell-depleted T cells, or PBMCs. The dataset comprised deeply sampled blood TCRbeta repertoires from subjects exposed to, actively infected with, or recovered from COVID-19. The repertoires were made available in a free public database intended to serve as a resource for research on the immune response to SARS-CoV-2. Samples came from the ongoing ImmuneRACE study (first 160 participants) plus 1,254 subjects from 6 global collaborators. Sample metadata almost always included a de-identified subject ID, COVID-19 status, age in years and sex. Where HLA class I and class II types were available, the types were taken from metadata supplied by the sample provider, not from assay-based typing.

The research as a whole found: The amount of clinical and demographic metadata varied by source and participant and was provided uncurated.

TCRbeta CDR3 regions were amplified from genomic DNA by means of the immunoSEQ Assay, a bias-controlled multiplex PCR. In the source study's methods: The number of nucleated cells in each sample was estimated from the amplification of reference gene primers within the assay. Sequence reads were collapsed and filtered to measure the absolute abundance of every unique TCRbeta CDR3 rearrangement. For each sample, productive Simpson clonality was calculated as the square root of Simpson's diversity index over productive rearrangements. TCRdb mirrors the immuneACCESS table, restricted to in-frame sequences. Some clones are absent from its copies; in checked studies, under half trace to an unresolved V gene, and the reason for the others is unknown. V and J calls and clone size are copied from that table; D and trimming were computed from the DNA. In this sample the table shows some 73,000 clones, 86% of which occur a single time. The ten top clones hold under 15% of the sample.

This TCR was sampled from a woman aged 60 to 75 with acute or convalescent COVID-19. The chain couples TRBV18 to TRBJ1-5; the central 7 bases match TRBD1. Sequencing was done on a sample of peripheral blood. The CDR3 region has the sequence CASSLTGPGQILRQPQHF. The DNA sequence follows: TGTGCCAGCTCACTAACGGGGCCGGGACAGATATTGAGGCAGCCCCAGCATTTT.